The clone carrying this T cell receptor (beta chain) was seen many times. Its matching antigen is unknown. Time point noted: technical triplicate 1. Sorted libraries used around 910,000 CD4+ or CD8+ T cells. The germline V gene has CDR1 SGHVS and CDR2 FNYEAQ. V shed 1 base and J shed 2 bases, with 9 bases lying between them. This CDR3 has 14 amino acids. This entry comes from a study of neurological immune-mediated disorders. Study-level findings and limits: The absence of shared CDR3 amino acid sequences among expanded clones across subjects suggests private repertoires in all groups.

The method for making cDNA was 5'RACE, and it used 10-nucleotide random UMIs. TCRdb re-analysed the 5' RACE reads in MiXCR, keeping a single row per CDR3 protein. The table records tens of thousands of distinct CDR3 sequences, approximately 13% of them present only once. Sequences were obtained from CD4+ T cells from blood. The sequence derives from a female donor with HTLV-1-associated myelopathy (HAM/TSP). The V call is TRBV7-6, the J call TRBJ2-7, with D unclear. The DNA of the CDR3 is TGTGCCAGCAGCTTAGGGCGGCCAGCCTACGAGCAGTACTTC. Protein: CASSLGRPAYEQYF. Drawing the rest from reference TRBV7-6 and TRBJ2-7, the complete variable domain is GAGVSQSPRYKVTKRGQDVALRCDPISGHVSLYWYRQALGQGPEFLTYFNYEAQQDKSGLPNDRFSAERPEGSISTLTIQRTEQRDSAMYRCASSLGRPAYEQYFGPGTRLTVT.